This TCR beta chain was recovered during a study of T cell responses to AZD1222 COVID-19 vaccine. Concerning this clone itself: What it binds is unknown.

Clones were read by immunoSEQ multiplex PCR, and TCRdb kept only the in-frame ones, dropping some. The repertoire holds about 82,000 clones, with 92% as singletons. Losses at the gene ends were 6 bases for V and 4 bases for J; bases not matched to a gene: 7. The germline V gene encodes CDR1 MNHNY and CDR2 SVGAGI (reference sequence). This CDR3 is 14 amino acids long. General observations from the study: Sampling that yielded the repertoires occurred only after the peak T cell response. The CD4 TCRs associated with vaccination extended across spike and predominated at 160-218 and 743-854. A mostly white British donor set with more females was recruited, and clonal diversity was possibly underestimated.

The TCR comes from an adult who received the AZD1222 COVID-19 vaccine. The chain links TRBV6-6 to TRBJ2-7, with 9 positions matching TRBD2. This sample comprised peripheral blood, obtained 28 days after the second AZD1222 dose. The CDR3 loop reads CASRPGLAPYEQYF. CDR3 DNA sequence: TGTGCCAGCAGACCGGGACTAGCACCTTACGAGCAGTACTTC.